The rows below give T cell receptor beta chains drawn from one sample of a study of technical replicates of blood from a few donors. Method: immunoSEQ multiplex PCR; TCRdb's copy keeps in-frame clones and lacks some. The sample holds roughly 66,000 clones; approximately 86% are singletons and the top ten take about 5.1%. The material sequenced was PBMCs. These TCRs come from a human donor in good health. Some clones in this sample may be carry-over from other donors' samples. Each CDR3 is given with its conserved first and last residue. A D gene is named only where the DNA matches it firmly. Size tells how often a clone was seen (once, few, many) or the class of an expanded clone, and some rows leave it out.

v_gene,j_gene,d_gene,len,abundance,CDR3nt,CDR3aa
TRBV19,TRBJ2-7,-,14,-,TGTGCCAGTAGCCCCGACGGGGAACTGGACGAGCAGTACTTC,CASSPDGELDEQYF
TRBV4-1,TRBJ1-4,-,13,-,TGCGCCAGCAGCGCGGGGGCGGGGGAAAAACTGTTTTTT,CASSAGAGEKLFF
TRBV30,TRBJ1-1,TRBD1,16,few,TGTGCCTGGGGTAGAGGGGGCAGGGGCATGAACACTGAAGCTTTCTTT,CAWGRGGRGMNTEAFF
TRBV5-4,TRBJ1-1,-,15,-,TGTGCCAGCAGCTTGTTGGTGGGGCAGAACACTGAAGCTTTCTTT,CASSLLVGQNTEAFF
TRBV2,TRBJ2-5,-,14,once,TGTGCCAGCAGTGAAGCCTCGGGGTCGGAGACCCAGTACTTC,CASSEASGSETQYF
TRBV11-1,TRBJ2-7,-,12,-,TGTGCCAGCAGTAGCTCCACCTACGAGCAGTACTTC,CASSSSTYEQYF
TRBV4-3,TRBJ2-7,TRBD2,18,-,TGCGCCAGCAGCCAAAAAACCGGGACTAGCGGGAGGCTGGTCGAGCAGTACTTC,CASSQKTGTSGRLVEQYF
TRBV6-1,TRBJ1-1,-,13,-,TGTGCCAGCATGGGCAGTCGGAACACTGAAGCTTTCTTT,CASMGSRNTEAFF
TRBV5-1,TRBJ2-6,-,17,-,TGCGCCAGCAGCTTAGTAGGACACCCATTTGGGGCCAACGTCCTGACTTTC,CASSLVGHPFGANVLTF
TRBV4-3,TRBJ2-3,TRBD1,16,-,TGCGCCAGCAGCCAATACAGGGGGTCCAGCACAGATACGCAGTATTTT,CASSQYRGSSTDTQYF
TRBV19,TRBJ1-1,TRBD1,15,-,TGTGCCAGTAGTATAGTGGGGACAGGGAACACTGAAGCTTTCTTT,CASSIVGTGNTEAFF
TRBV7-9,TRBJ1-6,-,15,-,TGTGCCAGCAGCTTAGCGTTTGGGCCTAATTCACCCCTCCACTTT,CASSLAFGPNSPLHF
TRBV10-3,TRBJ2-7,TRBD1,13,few,TGTGCCATCAGTGAAGGGACAGGCTACGAGCAGTACTTC,CAISEGTGYEQYF
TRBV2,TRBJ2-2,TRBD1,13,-,TGTGCCAGCGGGGGACAGGGTGCCGGGGAGCTGTTTTTT,CASGGQGAGELFF
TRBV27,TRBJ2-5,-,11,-,TGTGCCAGCAGTTCGCGGGAGACCCAGTACTTC,CASSSRETQYF
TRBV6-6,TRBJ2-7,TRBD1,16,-,TGTGCCAGCAGTTACTCGATTCGGACAGGGGGAGACGAGCAGTACTTC,CASSYSIRTGGDEQYF
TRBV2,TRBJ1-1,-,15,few,TGTGCCAGCAGTCGAAGGGACAAAACGAACACTGAAGCTTTCTTT,CASSRRDKTNTEAFF
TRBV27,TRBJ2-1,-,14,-,TGTGCCAGCAGTTTAAGCGGACAGTACAATGAGCAGTTCTTC,CASSLSGQYNEQFF
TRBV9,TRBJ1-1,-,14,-,TGTGCCAGCAGCGTAGTGGGGCAGAACACTGAAGCTTTCTTT,CASSVVGQNTEAFF
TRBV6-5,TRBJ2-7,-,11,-,TGTACCTCAAAGGGGCTCTACGAGCAGTACTTC,CTSKGLYEQYF
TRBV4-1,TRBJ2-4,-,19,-,TGCGCCAGCAGCCAAGATCAAGGAGGGAGGCTCGGAACCAAAAACATTCAGTACTTC,CASSQDQGGRLGTKNIQYF
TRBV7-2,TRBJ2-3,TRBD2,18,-,TGTGCCAGCGACTGGGTTAGCGGGGAGGCCGGGAGAAAAGATACGCAGTATTTT,CASDWVSGEAGRKDTQYF
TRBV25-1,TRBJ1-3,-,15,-,TGTGCCAGCAGTGCCGTACAGGGCTACGCAAACACCATATATTTT,CASSAVQGYANTIYF